The 8 T cell receptor beta chains in this list originate from one sample, sequenced in a study of cytomegalovirus exposure and HLA in healthy donors. Vbeta (60) and Jbeta (13) primers were used in the PCR. Measured with immunoSEQ multiplex PCR; TCRdb has only the in-frame clones, and not every one. Seen here are about 160,000 clones, around two thirds observed once, and the top ten hold 1.5% to 2%. The source material was PBMCs. The source is a woman between 18 and 29 years old in good health and CMV-seronegative.

V gene TRBV25-1 combines with J gene TRBJ2-1; 7 bases agree with TRBD2. The J segment lost 2 bases and the V segment lost 8 bases, leaving 12 bases of the junction unmatched. Looked up from germline, CDR1 is MGHDK and CDR2 is SYGVNS. This CDR3 is 16 amino acids long. CDR3 nucleotide sequence: TGTGCCAGCGGCCGGCCGGGAGGTGGGGCCTACAATGAGCAGTTCTTC. As protein: CASGRPGGGAYNEQFF.

This clone has only a few counts. In DNA form, the CDR3 reads TGTGCCAGCAGCTTTCGACTAGCGGGAGGGTACAATGAGCAGTTCTTC. It is translated as CASSFRLAGGYNEQFF. The chain carries TRBV7-9 and TRBJ2-1; 14 bases align to TRBD2. V was clipped by 3 bases and J by 4 bases; unmatched bases: 2. Germline V gives CDR1 SEHNR, CDR2 FQNEAQ (reference sequence). The CDR3 sequence is 16 residues long.

V and J are TRBV5-1 and TRBJ2-1; 7 bases align to TRBD1. CDR1 is SGHRS and CDR2 is YFSETQ in the germline V gene. V dropped 5 bases and J dropped 2; count of bases not matched to a gene: 7. The CDR3 loop spans 15 amino acids. CDR3 sequence: CASSPRDRAYNEQFF. CDR3 nucleotide sequence: TGCGCCAGCAGTCCTCGGGACAGAGCCTACAATGAGCAGTTCTTC. Full variable domain (outside the CDR3, taken from reference TRBV5-1 and TRBJ2-1): KAGVTQTPRYLIKTRGQQVTLSCSPISGHRSVSWYQQTPGQGLQFLFEYFSETQRNKGNFPGRFSGRQFSNSRSEMNVSTLELGDSALYLCASSPRDRAYNEQFFGPGTRLTVL.

V and J are TRBV5-5 and TRBJ1-2; D gene unclear. Germline V gives CDR1 SGHKS, CDR2 YYEKEE (reference sequence). The V end lost 2 bases, the J end lost 1 base, and 3 bases lay between the germline ends. The CDR3 loop spans 12 amino acids. Here the CDR3 reads CASSFNNYGYTF. CDR3 bases: TGTGCCAGCAGCTTTAATAACTATGGCTACACCTTC.

The rearrangement joins TRBV3-2 to TRBJ2-5; the listed D gene, TRBD1, was not tested against the DNA. TRBV3-2 is a pseudogene segment. The CDR3 covers 9 residues. This CDR3 reads CASWQTQYF. CDR3 bases: TGTGCCAGCTGGCAGACCCAGTACTTC.

This chain uses TRBV5-1 with TRBJ2-4; TRBD2 is a possible D gene (7 bases). Deletions cut 2 bases from V and 4 bases from J, with 10 bases between. Looked up from germline, CDR1 is SGHRS and CDR2 is YFSETQ. The CDR3 runs 14 residues. CDR3: CASSFGGPKNIQYF. The DNA of the CDR3 is TGCGCCAGCAGCTTCGGGGGGCCAAAAAACATTCAGTACTTC.

The chain uses TRBV19 and TRBJ2-1; D might be TRBD2 (6 bases). This CDR3 region has 16 residues. CDR1 is LNHDA and CDR2 is SQIVND in the germline V gene (reference sequence). V was shortened by 7 bases and J by 2 bases, with 18 bases between the two germline ends. The CDR3 DNA reads TGTGCCAGTACGGACCACAGGAGGGCGACCTACAATGAGCAGTTCTTC. This encodes CASTDHRRATYNEQFF.

The chain uses TRBV6-1 and TRBJ2-2; D is perhaps TRBD2 (5 bases). V lost 2 bases and J lost 9, with 22 bases in between. The CDR3 runs to 17 residues. The germline V gene has CDR1 MNHNS and CDR2 SASEGT. DNA for the CDR3: TGTGCCAGCAGTGAACCGGTTGGCCGTCCCGGGAACCGGGAGCTGTTTTTT. It yields the protein CASSEPVGRPGNRELFF.